These T cell receptor beta chains were read from a single sample in a study of T-cell reconstitution after alpha-beta-depleted transplantation in children. TCRdb recomputed calls from the PCR reads with MiXCR, one row per CDR3 protein. In the table there are 700,000 to 950,000 distinct CDR3 sequences, less than 20% of which are singletons. Source: PBMCs, mostly from graft donor cells, taken 360 days after TCRalphabeta/CD19-depleted stem cell transplant. These receptors were obtained from a male patient aged 10 to 17 who had a stem cell transplant for acute lymphoblastic leukemia, so the T cells may come from the graft donor. Both conserved end residues are part of each CDR3. A D gene is named only where the DNA matches it firmly. Clone size is given for some rows only: seen once, a few or many times, or a class if the clone is expanded.

TRBD1 | TRBJ1-5 | many | 14 | TRBV5-5 | CASSSGQPNQPQHF | TGTGCCAGCAGCTCGGGACAGCCCAATCAGCCCCAGCATTTT
. | TRBJ2-2 | . | 17 | TRBV25-1 | CASRSDAPGVSTGELFF | TGTGCCAGCAGGTCAGATGCTCCGGGAGTAAGCACCGGGGAGCTGTTTTTT
. | TRBJ2-7 | . | 14 | TRBV5-1 | CASSYRPLSYEQYF | TGCGCCAGCAGCTATAGACCACTCTCCTACGAGCAGTACTTC
. | TRBJ2-7 | . | 16 | TRBV18 | CASSPWDGRPPYEQYF | TGTGCCAGCTCACCATGGGACGGACGCCCCCCCTACGAGCAGTACTTC
TRBD2 | TRBJ2-5 | . | 14 | TRBV5-1 | CASIAGASGETQYF | TGCGCCAGTATAGCGGGAGCCTCGGGGGAGACCCAGTACTTC
. | TRBJ2-7 | . | 13 | TRBV2 | CASEGGGSYEQYF | TGTGCCTCCGAAGGGGGTGGGTCCTACGAGCAGTACTTC
TRBD2 | TRBJ2-3 | many | 16 | TRBV12-3/TRBV12-4 | CASRPRTSESTDTQYF | TGTGCCAGCAGACCCCGGACTAGCGAGAGCACAGATACGCAGTATTTT
TRBD1 | TRBJ2-5 | . | 12 | TRBV20-1 | CSALTGAETQYF | TGCAGTGCTTTGACAGGGGCAGAGACCCAGTACTTC
. | TRBJ2-3 | once | 13 | TRBV19 | CATTQGSKDTQYF | TGTGCCACCACCCAGGGGTCGAAAGATACGCAGTATTTT
. | TRBJ2-7 | . | 16 | TRBV20-1 | CSAETLDTTLSYEQYF | TGCAGTGCCGAGACTTTGGACACGACTCTTTCCTACGAGCAGTACTTC
TRBD1 | TRBJ1-1 | few | 14 | TRBV25-1 | CATHLGQPNTEAFF | TGTGCCACCCACTTGGGACAGCCGAACACTGAAGCTTTCTTT
. | TRBJ1-5 | . | 15 | TRBV24-1 | CATSAGEVSNQPQHF | TGTGCCACCAGTGCAGGGGAGGTCAGCAATCAGCCCCAGCATTTT
. | TRBJ1-5 | . | 12 | TRBV30 | CAWGGFNQPQHF | TGTGCCTGGGGGGGATTCAATCAGCCCCAGCATTTT
TRBD2 | TRBJ2-3 | once | 14 | TRBV11-2 | CASRGGERSDTQYF | TGTGCCAGCAGGGGGGGGGAGCGCTCAGATACGCAGTATTTT
. | TRBJ1-1 | . | 14 | TRBV6-1 | CASSVWGRVAEAFF | TGTGCCAGCAGTGTCTGGGGGAGGGTTGCTGAAGCTTTCTTT
. | TRBJ2-1 | . | 12 | TRBV6-1 | CASSEARPEQFF | TGTGCCAGCAGTGAAGCGCGGCCTGAGCAGTTCTTC
TRBD2 | TRBJ2-3 | . | 16 | TRBV20-1 | CSARPLAEVSTDTQYF | TGCAGTGCTAGACCGCTAGCGGAAGTCAGCACAGATACGCAGTATTTT
. | TRBJ1-1 | few | 13 | TRBV5-1 | CASSLAERTEAFF | TGCGCCAGCAGCTTGGCAGAACGGACTGAAGCTTTCTTT
. | TRBJ1-4 | many | 14 | TRBV6-5 | CASSYGQGGEKLFF | TGTGCCAGCAGTTACGGTCAGGGAGGCGAAAAACTGTTTTTT
. | TRBJ2-7 | . | 14 | TRBV7-2 | CASSLGVWESEQYF | TGTGCCAGCAGCTTAGGAGTATGGGAGAGCGAGCAGTACTTC
TRBD1 | TRBJ1-1 | many | 17 | TRBV10-3 | CAISRQGVGPMNTEAFF | TGTGCCATCAGTAGACAGGGGGTGGGTCCCATGAACACTGAAGCTTTCTTT
. | TRBJ2-7 | . | 13 | TRBV7-9 | CASSFNSYYEQYF | TGTGCCAGCAGCTTTAACTCCTACTACGAGCAGTACTTC
TRBD2 | TRBJ2-3 | few | 19 | TRBV14 | CASSQSPLAGLGFTDTQYF | TGTGCCAGCAGCCAAAGCCCTCTAGCGGGACTGGGATTCACAGATACGCAGTATTTT
TRBD1 | TRBJ2-1 | . | 13 | TRBV20-1 | CSEAGQGAVEQFF | TGCAGTGAGGCGGGACAGGGGGCTGTTGAGCAGTTCTTC
. | TRBJ2-2 | . | 15 | TRBV6-2/TRBV6-3 | CASSPGTCNTGELFF | TGTGCCAGCAGCCCCGGGACTTGTAACACCGGGGAGCTGTTTTTT
TRBD2 | TRBJ2-3 | many | 17 | TRBV4-1 | CASSQDGSGRGEDTQYF | TGCGCCAGCAGCCAAGATGGGAGCGGGAGAGGGGAAGATACGCAGTATTTT
. | TRBJ2-1 | . | 16 | TRBV20-1 | CSAREPAGTIYNEQFF | TGCAGTGCTAGAGAGCCCGCAGGGACAATCTACAATGAGCAGTTCTTC
. | TRBJ2-7 | many | 14 | TRBV2 | CASNKGGGSYEQYF | TGTGCCAGCAACAAGGGTGGAGGCTCCTACGAGCAGTACTTC
TRBD2 | TRBJ2-1 | . | 15 | TRBV24-1 | CATSDGTSLSNEQFF | TGTGCCACCAGTGACGGGACTAGCCTTAGCAATGAGCAGTTCTTC
TRBD1 | TRBJ2-2 | . | 13 | TRBV7-2 | CASRQGAHGELFF | TGTGCCAGCAGACAGGGGGCGCACGGGGAGCTGTTTTTT
. | TRBJ2-1 | . | 13 | TRBV20-1 | CSAGGPMYNEQFF | TGCAGTGCTGGGGGACCAATGTACAATGAGCAGTTCTTC
TRBD1 | TRBJ2-3 | . | 16 | TRBV5-1 | CASSLGTGVSPDTQYF | TGCGCCAGCAGCTTGGGGACAGGGGTTTCTCCGGATACGCAGTATTTT
TRBD1 | TRBJ2-7 | few | 16 | TRBV4-1 | CASSQASGTGRYEQYF | TGCGCCAGCAGCCAAGCTTCCGGGACAGGGAGGTACGAGCAGTACTTC
. | TRBJ2-6 | few | 17 | TRBV7-9 | CASTKAASYSGANVLTF | TGTGCCAGCACCAAAGCGGCCTCATACTCTGGGGCCAACGTCCTGACTTTC
TRBD2 | TRBJ2-7 | few | 16 | TRBV4-1 | CASSQPGLLNSYEQYF | TGCGCCAGCAGCCAGCCGGGACTACTAAACTCCTACGAGCAGTACTTC
TRBD2 | TRBJ2-3 | many | 15 | TRBV7-3 | CASSLTSGSWDTQYF | TGTGCCAGCAGCCTCACTAGCGGGAGTTGGGATACGCAGTATTTT
. | TRBJ2-3 | few | 13 | TRBV27 | CASSLTPVDTQYF | TGTGCCAGCAGTTTAACCCCGGTGGATACGCAGTATTTT
TRBD2 | TRBJ2-3 | . | 17 | TRBV5-1 | CASSEGLAGGPRDTQYF | TGCGCCAGCAGCGAGGGACTAGCGGGAGGGCCTAGGGATACGCAGTATTTT
. | TRBJ2-4 | . | 17 | TRBV5-5 | CASRAAGQLVAKNIQYF | TGTGCCAGCAGAGCAGCGGGACAGCTGGTAGCCAAAAACATTCAGTACTTC
. | TRBJ2-5 | few | 13 | TRBV10-3 | CAISVPGQETQYF | TGTGCCATCAGTGTGCCAGGGCAAGAGACCCAGTACTTC
TRBD1 | TRBJ1-1 | . | 15 | TRBV7-6 | CASSHPGQGSTEAFF | TGTGCCAGCAGCCACCCCGGACAGGGTTCCACTGAAGCTTTCTTT
. | TRBJ2-1 | once | 14 | TRBV11-2 | CASSSQGGYNEQFF | TGTGCCAGCAGCTCGCAGGGGGGATACAATGAGCAGTTCTTC
. | TRBJ2-5 | few | 16 | TRBV18 | CASSPLRTGRDETQYF | TGTGCCAGCTCACCACTCCGGACAGGGAGGGATGAGACCCAGTACTTC
. | TRBJ2-1 | few | 17 | TRBV12-3/TRBV12-4 | CASSTHIGPKVGYEQFF | TGTGCCAGCAGTACACACATCGGTCCTAAAGTGGGGTATGAGCAGTTCTTC
. | TRBJ1-4 | . | 16 | TRBV7-8 | CASSLGDTFPNEKLFF | TGTGCCAGCAGCTTAGGGGACACATTCCCAAATGAAAAACTGTTTTTT